This T cell receptor (beta chain) was identified during a study of T-cell memory formation after mild COVID-19. From the 5' RACE reads, TCRdb called clonotypes with MiXCR, one entry per CDR3 protein. The repertoire holds some 260,000 distinct CDR3 sequences, with approximately 16% as singletons. Germline CDR1 MRHNA, CDR2 SNTAGT. J lost 2 bases, V lost 8 bases, and 2 bases had no gene match. The CDR3 sequence is 13 residues long. This clonotype was detected a few times. The chain joins TRBV6-4 to TRBJ2-2; TRBD1 matches at 7 bases. The TCR comes from a man in his late teens or twenties who had mild COVID-19 (a few samples of this study predate the infection). Cell type and time point are not known. Sequencing input: PBMCs or a T cell subset sorted from them (not recorded which). CDR3 coding DNA: TGTGCCAGCCGGGACAGTAACACCGGGGAGCTGTTTTTT. Its translation: CASRDSNTGELFF.